This TCR beta chain is drawn from a study of Ad26.COV2.S vaccination and SARS-CoV-2 variants. Overall study: This donor came from the COV1001 trial of Ad26.COV2.S. Intramuscular Ad26.COV2.S at 5x10^10 or 1x10^11 viral particles.

Some clones are missing from TCRdb's copy, which holds only in-frame ones; the method was immunoSEQ multiplex PCR. Of 350,000 to 450,000 clones listed, about 85% are singletons. Treatment specified: around 19 received Ad26.COV2.S at low or high dose, single or two shots; 5 received placebo; per-sample allocation not given. After the first vaccine or placebo injection, samples were drawn on day 63. CDR1 and CDR2 from the germline V gene are KGHSH and LQKENI. The CDR3 runs to 16 residues. Losses at the gene ends were 6 bases for V and 3 bases for J; bases not matched to a gene: 13. The sample here was peripheral blood, taken in a trial of Ad26.COV2.S vaccine versus placebo. The sequence came from a person between 18 and 60 years old who received the Ad26.COV2.S COVID-19 vaccine or a placebo. The rearrangement joins TRBV18 to TRBJ2-7, with 8 nucleotides matching TRBD1. The CDR3 here is CASSPNTPGTGYEQYF. The DNA for the CDR3 is TGTGCCAGCTCGCCTAACACACCCGGGACAGGCTACGAGCAGTACTTC.